What follows are 30 T cell receptor beta chains derived from one specimen sequenced in a study of early T cells in non-severe SARS-CoV-2 infection. From the 5' RACE reads, TCRdb called clonotypes with MiXCR, one entry per CDR3 protein. The sample carries about 83,000 distinct CDR3 sequences, about 14% recorded once. Input material: whole blood. The receptors here all came from an adult who was a healthcare worker with PCR-confirmed SARS-CoV-2 infection or an uninfected control (not recorded which).

This chain connects TRBV7-2 to TRBJ2-7; perhaps TRBD1 as D (6 bases). Germline assignment: CDR1 SGHTA and CDR2 FQGNSA. The CDR3 totals 14 residues. Trimming removed 6 bases at V and 0 bases at J, with 12 bases between. The CDR3 DNA sequence: TGTGCCAGCAGGTCCCAGGGGAGCTCCTACGAGCAGTACTTC. Translation gives CASRSQGSSYEQYF.

In this sample, this clonotype turned up many times. The chain uses TRBV5-1 and TRBJ2-6; D call uncertain. Looked up from germline, CDR1 is SGHRS and CDR2 is YFSETQ. The CDR3 consists of 16 residues. The ends were cut back, 0 bases at V and 0 bases at J, with 7 bases in the middle. The DNA for the CDR3 is TGCGCCAGCAGCTTGGGGGCAGCCTCTGGGGCCAACGTCCTGACTTTC. Residues: CASSLGAASGANVLTF.

The genes are TRBV27 and TRBJ1-2, with 7 bases fitting TRBD1. The CDR3 is 12 amino acids. CDR1 MNHEY and CDR2 SMNVEV come from the germline V gene (reference sequence). The trim removed 8 bases at V and 2 bases at J, leaving 2 bases unmatched. CDR3 region: CASWTGNYGYTF. The CDR3 DNA follows: TGTGCCAGCTGGACAGGAAACTATGGCTACACCTTC.

The chain employs TRBV6-1 and TRBJ1-5, with 7 nucleotides matching TRBD1. Germline CDR1 and CDR2: MNHNS and SASEGT. The CDR3 loop spans 15 amino acids. V dropped 5 bases and J dropped 7; count of bases not matched to a gene: 11. CDR3 DNA: TGTGCCAGCAGTCCCCGGGACAGTTGGCTGCAGCCCCAGCATTTT. Translation: CASSPRDSWLQPQHF.

This clonotype was found many times. The rearrangement uses TRBV10-3 and TRBJ2-5; 11 bases are shared with TRBD2. Germline CDR1 ENHRY, CDR2 SYGVKD. This CDR3 contains 16 residues. J was trimmed by 3 bases and V by 6 bases; bases with no gene match: 9. CDR3 in DNA: TGTGCCATCAGGGCGATAGCGGGAGGGCCTGAAGAGACCCAGTACTTC. It is translated as CAIRAIAGGPEETQYF.

In this sample, this clonotype turned up a few times. This chain connects TRBV14 to TRBJ2-1; 7 bases agree with TRBD1. The CDR3 extends over 16 amino acids. CDR1 SGHDN and CDR2 FVKESK come from the germline V gene. With V trimmed by 2 bases and J by 5 bases, 9 bases remained unmatched. Written as DNA, the CDR3 is TGTGCCAGCAGCCAATTTAGGGGACAGACTGACAATGAGCAGTTCTTC. It is translated as CASSQFRGQTDNEQFF.

This clonotype was observed a few times. This sequence joins TRBV10-2 and TRBJ2-2, with 7 bases that match TRBD1. Germline V gene lookup returns CDR1 WSHSY and CDR2 SAAADI. The J segment lost 3 bases and the V segment lost 6 bases, leaving 4 bases of the junction unmatched. There are 14 residues in the CDR3. CDR3 DNA: TGCGCCAGCAGACGGGACAGCCACACCGGGGAGCTGTTTTTT. Protein sequence: CASRRDSHTGELFF.

This clonotype showed up many times. The chain uses TRBV7-2 and TRBJ1-2, with D unresolved. CDR3 size: 13 residues. Germline V CDR1 and CDR2: SGHTA, FQGNSA. Trimming stripped 7 bases from V and 4 bases from J, with 13 bases between. CDR3 in DNA: TGTGCCAGCAAGCCCCACGCTTTCTATGGCTACACCTTC. As protein: CASKPHAFYGYTF. Looking up the rest from reference TRBV7-2 and TRBJ1-2 gives the full variable domain: GAGVSQSPSNKVTEKGKDVELRCDPISGHTALYWYRQSLGQGLEFLIYFQGNSAPDKSGLPSDRFSAERTGGSVSTLTIQRTQQEDSAVYLCASKPHAFYGYTFGSGTRLTVV.

V usage is TRBV19 and J usage is TRBJ2-1; 10 nucleotides align to TRBD2. In germline, CDR1 is LNHDA, CDR2 SQIVND (reference sequence). CDR3 length: 17 amino acids. The junction had 8 bases not matched to a gene; V was cut back by 3 bases and J by 3 bases. The CDR3 nucleotides read TGTGCCAGTAGTATTGGGTCTAGCGGGGGATACTACAATGAGCAGTTCTTC. Protein product: CASSIGSSGGYYNEQFF. Together with reference TRBV19 and TRBJ2-1, the CDR3 gives the full variable domain: DGGITQSPKYLFRKEGQNVTLSCEQNLNHDAMYWYRQDPGQGLRLIYYSQIVNDFQKGDIAEGYSVSREKKESFPLTVTSAQKNPTAFYLCASSIGSSGGYYNEQFFGPGTRLTVL.

The chain joins TRBV7-9 to TRBJ2-5; possibly TRBD1 or TRBD2 for D (5 bases each). The CDR3 loop spans 15 amino acids. Between the trimmed V and J ends, which lost 5 bases and 6 bases, there was a span of 19 bases. Per the germline V gene, CDR1 is SEHNR and CDR2 is FQNEAQ (reference sequence). CDR3 loop: CASSGTGTLSKTQYF. CDR3 coding DNA: TGTGCCAGCAGCGGGACCGGGACGCTATCGAAGACCCAGTACTTC.

J is TRBJ2-4 and V is TRBV10-2; 7 positions agree with TRBD1. CDR3 length: 15 residues. CDR1 and CDR2 from the germline V gene are WSHSY and SAAADI. With V trimmed by 2 bases and J by 2 bases, 3 bases remained unmatched. The CDR3 reads CASSERQGSKNIQYF. CDR3 bases: TGCGCCAGCAGTGAGAGACAGGGTTCCAAAAACATTCAGTACTTC.

The gene calls are TRBV7-8 and TRBJ2-5; 7 bases agree with TRBD2. With 0 bases clipped from V and 5 bases from J, the junction kept 12 bases outside the gene matches. This CDR3 contains 17 residues. CDR1 is SGHVS and CDR2 is FQNEAQ in the germline V gene. The CDR3 loop is CASSLATSWAFRETQYF. CDR3 nucleotide sequence: TGTGCCAGCAGCTTAGCGACTAGCTGGGCTTTCAGGGAGACCCAGTACTTC. Complete variable domain (other parts from reference TRBV7-8 and TRBJ2-5): GAGVSQSPRYKVAKRGQDVALRCDPISGHVSLFWYQQALGQGPEFLTYFQNEAQLDKSGLPSDRFFAERPEGSVSTLKIQRTQQEDSAVYLCASSLATSWAFRETQYFGPGTRLLVL.

In its sample, this clonotype was seen many times. This rearrangement joins TRBV4-1 to TRBJ2-7; D is uncertain. Trimming took off 2 bases at V and 4 bases at J, with 9 bases between the two ends. CDR1 is MGHRA and CDR2 is YSYEKL in the germline V gene. This CDR3 comprises 13 residues. CDR3 nucleotide sequence: TGCGCCAGCAGCCAACAACTCGGTTACGAGCAGTACTTC. It specifies CASSQQLGYEQYF.

This clonotype was observed a single time. The rearrangement uses TRBV3-1 and TRBJ1-6; TRBD1 might be the D (6 bases). Germline values: CDR1 LGHDT, CDR2 YNNKEL (reference sequence). This CDR3 region has 16 residues. V was trimmed by 2 bases and J by 10 bases, leaving 18 bases between them. The CDR3 loop reads CASSQISQGTGSPLHF. For the CDR3, the DNA is TGTGCCAGCAGCCAAATTTCTCAGGGGACCGGCTCACCCCTCCACTTT. Together with reference TRBV3-1 and TRBJ1-6, the CDR3 gives the full variable domain: DTAVSQTPKYLVTQMGNDKSIKCEQNLGHDTMYWYKQDSKKFLKIMFSYNNKELIINETVPNRFSPKSPDKAHLNLHINSLELGDSAVYFCASSQISQGTGSPLHFGNGTRLTVT.

This clonotype was recorded at least ten times. The chain carries TRBV28 and TRBJ2-3; D unclear. Germline CDR1 is MDHEN and CDR2 is SYDVKM. This CDR3 contains 16 residues. V was shortened by 3 bases and J by 2 bases, with 15 bases between the two germline ends. CDR3 in amino acids: CASSFISTVSTDTQYF. The CDR3 DNA follows: TGTGCCAGCAGTTTCATATCGACTGTTTCCACAGATACGCAGTATTTT.

This clonotype appeared many times. The chain recombines TRBV20-1 with TRBJ2-1, with D possibly matching TRBD1 (6 bases). Germline lookup yields CDR1 DFQATT and CDR2 SNEGSKA (reference sequence). This CDR3 region has 15 residues. V was trimmed by 0 bases and J by 5 bases, leaving 14 bases between them. CDR3 residues: CSAREGAVQNNEQFF. CDR3 in DNA: TGCAGTGCTAGAGAGGGGGCCGTCCAGAACAATGAGCAGTTCTTC.

This clonotype occurred a few times. This CDR3 reads CASSGNRGNRASNEQYF. The CDR3, as DNA: TGTGCCAGCAGCGGAAACCGGGGGAACAGGGCTTCCAACGAGCAGTACTTC. The J gene is TRBJ2-7, the V gene TRBV7-9; possibly TRBD1 or TRBD2 for D (6 bases each). Germline-derived CDR1 and CDR2 are SEHNR and FQNEAQ (reference sequence). Between the trimmed V and J ends, which lost 5 bases and 5 bases, there was a span of 25 bases. CDR3 length equals 17 residues.

This clonotype has ten or more counts. The chain joins TRBV20-1 to TRBJ2-4; maybe TRBD1 (5 bases). Trimming stripped 6 bases from V and 9 bases from J, with 18 bases between. In germline, CDR1 is DFQATT, CDR2 SNEGSKA (reference sequence). The CDR3 is made up of 13 amino acids. The CDR3 region has the DNA TGCAGTGCCAGGGATGCCGATCACGGCATTCAGTACTTC. It is translated as CSARDADHGIQYF.

This clonotype was picked up many times. The chain employs TRBV3-1 and TRBJ1-1; D call uncertain. The length of the CDR3 is 14 residues. The V gene's germline CDR1 is LGHDT and CDR2 YNNKEL (reference sequence). V was cut by 8 bases and J by 1 base, with 14 bases left in between. The CDR3 sequence is CASRVGRSNTEAFF. CDR3 nucleotides: TGTGCCAGCCGGGTCGGTCGTTCGAACACTGAAGCTTTCTTT.

This clonotype was counted ten times or more. This chain connects TRBV5-8 to TRBJ1-5; TRBD1 matches 11 bases. The CDR3 contains 15 residues. The J segment lost 6 bases and the V segment lost 3 bases, leaving 5 bases of the junction unmatched. Germline V gene lookup returns CDR1 SGHTS and CDR2 YDEGEE. The CDR3 loop is CASSSDRGRVQPQHF. The CDR3 nucleotides are TGTGCCAGCAGCTCGGACAGGGGGCGCGTTCAGCCCCAGCATTTT.

This clonotype has only a few counts. The gene calls are TRBV12-3 or TRBV12-4 and TRBJ2-1; the D call may be TRBD1 or TRBD2 (5 bases each). With 3 bases removed from V and 12 bases from J, the gap between germline ends came to 21 bases. CDR3 length: 15 residues. In DNA, the CDR3 is TGTGCCAGCAGTTTGTTCCGAGGGGAAGGGATCGGGCAGTTCTTC. It encodes CASSLFRGEGIGQFF.

This clonotype was detected many times. The chain uses TRBV27 and TRBJ1-5; perhaps TRBD1 as D (6 bases). There are 16 residues in the CDR3. Germline V gene data show CDR1 as MNHEY and CDR2 as SMNVEV (reference sequence). Trimming pared 6 bases from V and 0 bases from J, leaving 15 bases between. This chain's CDR3 is CASREGGLDSNQPQHF. CDR3 DNA sequence: TGTGCCAGCAGGGAAGGGGGGCTAGATAGCAATCAGCCCCAGCATTTT.

V is TRBV6-6 and J is TRBJ2-3, with D tentatively TRBD2 (6 bases). The CDR3 runs to 16 residues. V was cut by 6 bases and J by 2 bases, with 18 bases left in between. Germline V lookup: CDR1 MNHNY, CDR2 SVGAGI (reference sequence). CDR3 amino acids: CASSPPGVRVTDTQYF. For the CDR3, the DNA is TGTGCCAGCAGCCCCCCGGGGGTTCGGGTCACAGATACGCAGTATTTT.

This clonotype has just a few counts. V is TRBV29-1 and J is TRBJ2-7, with D perhaps being TRBD1 or TRBD2 (5 bases each). V shed 4 bases and J shed 5 bases, with 15 bases lying between them. The CDR3 has 13 amino acids. Germline assignment: CDR1 SQVTM and CDR2 ANQGSEA. The CDR3 DNA follows: TGCAGCGTTGCCGGGACCCTGTCCCACGAGCAGTACTTC. It is translated as CSVAGTLSHEQYF.

This clonotype has more than one count but fewer than ten. CDR3 sequence: CASAHYGENEQFF. The CDR3 DNA sequence: TGCGCCAGTGCCCATTATGGGGAAAATGAGCAGTTCTTC. The V gene is TRBV5-1, the J gene TRBJ2-1; D unclear. The CDR3 has 13 amino acids. Germline CDR1 is SGHRS and CDR2 is YFSETQ. V was pared by 8 bases and J by 7 bases, with 16 bases between.

This clonotype was found a few times. The chain couples TRBV6-5 to TRBJ1-3, with D perhaps matching TRBD1 (5 bases). Germline V gives CDR1 MNHEY, CDR2 SVGAGI. This CDR3 has 16 amino acids. V lost 5 bases to trimming and J lost 3 bases, with 17 bases between them. The CDR3 region is CASSPTSGGGGNTIYF. The DNA for the CDR3 is TGTGCCAGCAGTCCGACTTCTGGGGGAGGTGGAAACACCATATATTTT.

This clonotype showed up just a few times. The chain combines TRBV30 with TRBJ2-3, with TRBD2 as a possible D gene (5 bases). V lost 5 bases to trimming and J lost 4 bases, with 19 bases between them. The CDR3 totals 15 residues. Germline V CDR1 and CDR2: GTSNPN, SVGIG (reference sequence). Written as DNA, the CDR3 is TGTGCCTGGGACGTTCTAGGGAGAGTAGCAGATACGCAGTATTTT. Amino acids: CAWDVLGRVADTQYF.

V gene TRBV27 combines with J gene TRBJ1-4; no clear D. V lost 3 bases and J 4 bases, leaving 6 bases between the germline ends. The CDR3 runs 13 residues. Germline assignment: CDR1 MNHEY and CDR2 SMNVEV (reference sequence). The CDR3 here is CASSFLGNEKLFF. For the CDR3, the DNA is TGTGCCAGCAGTTTCTTGGGTAATGAAAAACTGTTTTTT.

This clonotype has at least ten counts. This sequence joins TRBV11-1 and TRBJ2-7; D remains unclear. There are 13 residues in the CDR3. Germline values: CDR1 SGHAT, CDR2 FQDESV (reference sequence). Trimming took 4 bases from V and 6 from J, leaving 13 bases between them. CDR3 protein: CASSYGQETEQYF. CDR3 in DNA: TGTGCCAGCAGCTATGGGCAGGAGACCGAGCAGTACTTC. Drawing the rest from reference TRBV11-1 and TRBJ2-7, the complete variable domain is EAEVAQSPRYKITEKSQAVAFWCDPISGHATLYWYRQILGQGPELLVQFQDESVVDDSQLPKDRFSAERLKGVDSTLKIQPAELGDSAMYLCASSYGQETEQYFGPGTRLTVT.

Note on this clonotype: This may be a read error: a much more frequent sequence differs by one nucleotide. The rearrangement links TRBV3-1 to TRBJ2-3; D could derive from TRBD1 or TRBD2 (5 bases each). Germline V gene sequence: CDR1 LGHDT, CDR2 YNNKEL (reference sequence). Trimming pared 5 bases from V and 5 bases from J, leaving 14 bases between. There are 14 residues in the CDR3. The CDR3 sequence: CASSEVGDRDTQYF. CDR3 in DNA: TGTGCCAGCAGCGAAGTAGGGGACCGAGATACGCAGTATTTT.